The 6 T cell receptor beta chains below were found in one sample sequenced in a study of blood T cells in healthy people across ages. PCR was performed a second time for about 6 to 12 cycles using a sample-barcoded 5' primer and a J-beta primer mix. TCRdb re-derived calls from the 5' RACE reads in MiXCR, one entry per CDR3 protein. The sample carries roughly 800,000 distinct CDR3 sequences, about 37% recorded once. The sample was blood. The receptors derive from a man aged 18 to 35 in good health.

This rearrangement joins TRBV6-1 to TRBJ2-3; TRBD1 matches 7 bases. J gave up 2 bases and V 4 bases, and 3 bases lay outside the gene matches. The length of the CDR3 is 14 residues. Germline values: CDR1 MNHNS, CDR2 SASEGT. Written as DNA, the CDR3 is TGTGCCAGCAGTGGCGACAGGGCCACAGATACGCAGTATTTT. This gives the protein CASSGDRATDTQYF.

This clonotype was seen repeatedly, ten times or more. The chain uses TRBV12-3 or TRBV12-4 and TRBJ2-4, with a tentative D call TRBD2 (6 bases). This CDR3 has 17 amino acids. Trimming stripped 3 bases from V and 3 bases from J, with 18 bases between. The CDR3 DNA reads TGTGCCAGCAGTTTGGCAGGGATCTTTAGCGGCAAAAACATTCAGTACTTC. It translates to CASSLAGIFSGKNIQYF.

Notes on this clonotype: This may be a read error: a much more frequent sequence differs by one nucleotide. This rearrangement joins TRBV12-3 or TRBV12-4 to TRBJ2-3; 12 nucleotides match TRBD2. The J segment lost 5 bases and the V segment lost 5 bases, leaving 2 bases of the junction unmatched. CDR3 length equals 14 residues. Written as DNA, the CDR3 is TGTGCCAGCAGTCTACTAGCGGGGGGAGATACGCAGTATTTT. Translating it yields CASSLLAGGDTQYF.

The chain links TRBV4-2 to TRBJ2-5; 8 bases fit TRBD2. Germline CDR1 reads LGHNA; CDR2 reads YNFKEQ. With 0 bases clipped from V and 7 bases from J, the junction kept 7 bases outside the gene matches. This CDR3 comprises 15 residues. For the CDR3, the DNA is TGTGCCAGCAGCCAAGAGATGGGACTAGGGACGACCCAGTACTTC. This sequence encodes CASSQEMGLGTTQYF.

The gene calls are TRBV7-2 and TRBJ2-5, with D perhaps being TRBD1 or TRBD2 (6 bases each). V was trimmed by 4 bases and J by 11 bases, leaving 29 bases between them. CDR3 length equals 17 residues. The germline V gene encodes CDR1 SGHTA and CDR2 FQGNSA. The CDR3 bases are TGTGCCAGCAGCTCCCCCCGGGGGCCCTCATCGGGCAATGAGCAGTACTTC. Its translation is CASSSPRGPSSGNEQYF. The entire variable domain, with the rest obtained from reference TRBV7-2 and TRBJ2-5, is as follows: GAGVSQSPSNKVTEKGKDVELRCDPISGHTALYWYRQSLGQGLEFLIYFQGNSAPDKSGLPSDRFSAERTGGSVSTLTIQRTQQEDSAVYLCASSSPRGPSSGNEQYFGPGTRLLVL.

This chain uses TRBV7-9 with TRBJ2-2; 12 nucleotides agree with TRBD2. Germline V gene sequence: CDR1 SEHNR, CDR2 FQNEAQ (reference sequence). This CDR3 spans 17 amino acids. V gave up 5 bases and J gave up 1 base; unmatched junction bases: 5. The CDR3 region is CASSTPTSGGNTGELFF. The CDR3 nucleotides read TGTGCCAGCAGCACTCCGACTAGCGGGGGGAACACCGGGGAGCTGTTTTTT.